This paragraph covers one TCR beta chain sequence. This sample is drawn from a study of blood T cell repertoires in COVID-19. TCRdb's copy holds only in-frame clones and misses some; the assay was immunoSEQ multiplex PCR. The sample lists 150,000 to 200,000 clones, more than 75% seen once, with 8% to 9.5% in the top ten. Looked up from germline, CDR1 is MNHEY and CDR2 is SVGAGI. Trimming took 2 bases from V and 3 from J, leaving 17 bases between them. This CDR3 has 16 residues. The V gene is TRBV6-5, the J gene TRBJ2-7, with D perhaps TRBD2 (6 bases). Sequenced sample: peripheral blood. This TCR derives from a woman aged 65 to 85 with acute or convalescent COVID-19. Written as DNA, the CDR3 is TGTGCCAGCAGTTACGGCGGACCTTCGGGAGTCTACGAGCAGTACTTC. The encoded protein is CASSYGGPSGVYEQYF.